A selection of T cell receptor beta chains follows, all from one sample in a study of CD8+ T cells in alopecia areata. Data came from immunoSEQ multiplex PCR; TCRdb stores just in-frame clones and leaves some out. The data show about 140,000 clones, with approximately 51% seen just once and over 0.75% held by the top ten. The input for sequencing was CD4+ T cells sorted from blood, taken at week 0. The origin of the receptors is a human donor with alopecia areata. Both conserved end residues are part of each CDR3. Each record gives: clone size, V gene, J gene, D gene, CDR3 protein, CDR3 DNA. The D gene is left open where the match is weak. Only some rows state a clone size, as once, few, many or a class for expanded clones.

.	TRBV29-1	TRBJ2-6	.	CSVEEDRRGSGANVLTF	TGCAGCGTTGAAGAAGATCGAAGGGGCTCTGGGGCCAACGTCCTGACTTTC
.	TRBV18	TRBJ2-2	.	CASSPSQVNTGELFF	TGTGCCAGCTCACCATCGCAGGTTAACACCGGGGAGCTGTTTTTT
few	TRBV7-8	TRBJ2-2	.	CASSSGVTGVGTGELFF	TGTGCCAGCAGCTCCGGGGTAACGGGAGTAGGGACCGGGGAGCTGTTTTTT
.	TRBV4-2	TRBJ1-5	.	CASSQDRTDFQPQHF	TGTGCCAGCAGCCAAGACAGAACAGACTTTCAGCCCCAGCATTTT
.	TRBV30	TRBJ2-3	TRBD1	CAWSVWVTGVRIIFTDTQYF	TGTGCCTGGAGTGTATGGGTGACAGGGGTCAGGATAATTTTCACAGATACGCAGTATTTT
few	TRBV29-1	TRBJ2-1	TRBD2	CSTSGRAYNEQFF	TGCAGCACCAGCGGGAGGGCATACAATGAGCAGTTCTTC
few	TRBV29-1	TRBJ2-7	.	CSVGGALYSEQYF	TGCAGCGTTGGAGGGGCCCTTTATAGTGAGCAGTACTTC
few	TRBV30	TRBJ1-4	.	CAWSAYTTGEKLFF	TGTGCCTGGAGTGCCTACACCACAGGGGAAAAACTGTTTTTT
.	TRBV15	TRBJ2-1	.	CATSREGGWSNEQFF	TGTGCCACCAGCAGAGAGGGTGGCTGGAGCAATGAGCAGTTCTTC
few	TRBV19	TRBJ2-5	.	CASSTGTETQYF	TGTGCCAGTAGTACGGGAACGGAGACCCAGTACTTC
.	TRBV7-2	TRBJ2-5	.	CASSLGSAARQETQYF	TGTGCCAGCAGCTTAGGATCAGCAGCCCGCCAAGAGACCCAGTACTTC
.	TRBV30	TRBJ1-2	TRBD1	CAWSKGGNYGYTF	TGTGCCTGGAGTAAAGGGGGCAACTATGGCTACACCTTC
.	TRBV29-1	TRBJ2-2	.	CSVVVTTGELFF	TGCAGCGTTGTAGTAACCACCGGGGAGCTGTTTTTT
few	TRBV14	TRBJ2-6	.	CASSQSGAGANVLTF	TGTGCCAGCAGCCAATCTGGCGCTGGGGCCAACGTCCTGACTTTC